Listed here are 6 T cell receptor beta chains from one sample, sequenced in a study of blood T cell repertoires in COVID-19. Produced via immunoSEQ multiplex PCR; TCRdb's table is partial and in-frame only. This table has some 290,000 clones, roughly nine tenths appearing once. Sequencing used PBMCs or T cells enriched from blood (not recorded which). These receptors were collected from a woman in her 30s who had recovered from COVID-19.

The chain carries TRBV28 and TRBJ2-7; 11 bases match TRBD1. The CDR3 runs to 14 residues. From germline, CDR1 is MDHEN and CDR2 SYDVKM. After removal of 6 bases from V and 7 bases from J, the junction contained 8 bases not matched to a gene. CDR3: CASSRTGGYGEQYF. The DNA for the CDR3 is TGTGCCAGCAGCCGGACAGGGGGCTATGGGGAGCAGTACTTC.

The CDR3 nucleotides are TGTGCCATCAGTCCGGGGACTAGCGGGACCTATGGAGAGCAGTTCTTC. This sequence encodes CAISPGTSGTYGEQFF. This chain connects TRBV10-3 to TRBJ2-1; 13 nucleotides match TRBD2. The ends lost 5 bases at V and 10 bases at J; junction bases unmatched: 11. CDR3 length: 16 amino acids. Per the germline V gene, CDR1 is ENHRY and CDR2 is SYGVKD.

The CDR3: CASSRTSAYNEQFF. As DNA, the CDR3 is TGTGCCAGCAGCAGGACTAGCGCGTACAATGAGCAGTTCTTC. This chain links TRBV6-5 with TRBJ2-1; 9 nucleotides agree with TRBD2. After removal of 6 bases from V and 4 bases from J, the junction contained 4 bases not matched to a gene. The germline V gene has CDR1 MNHEY and CDR2 SVGAGI. The CDR3 is made up of 14 amino acids.

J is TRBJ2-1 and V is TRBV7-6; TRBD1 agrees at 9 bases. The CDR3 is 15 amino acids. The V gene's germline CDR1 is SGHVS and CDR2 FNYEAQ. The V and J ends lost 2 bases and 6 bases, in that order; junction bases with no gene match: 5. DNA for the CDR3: TGTGCCAGCAGCTTAAGGACAGGGGTGCCCAATGAGCAGTTCTTC. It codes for CASSLRTGVPNEQFF.

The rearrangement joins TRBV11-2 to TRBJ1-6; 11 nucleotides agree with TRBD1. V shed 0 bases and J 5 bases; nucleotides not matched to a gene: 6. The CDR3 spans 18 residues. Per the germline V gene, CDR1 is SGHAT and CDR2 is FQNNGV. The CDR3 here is CASSLDLGQGDNNSPLHF. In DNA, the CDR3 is TGTGCCAGCAGCTTAGACTTGGGACAGGGGGACAATAATTCACCCCTCCACTTT.

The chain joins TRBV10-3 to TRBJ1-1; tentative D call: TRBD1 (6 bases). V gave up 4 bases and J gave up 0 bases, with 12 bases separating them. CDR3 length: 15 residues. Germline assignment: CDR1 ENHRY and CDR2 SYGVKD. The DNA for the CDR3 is TGTGCCATCAGTGGGGGGCAGCCCCTGAACACTGAAGCTTTCTTT. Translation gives CAISGGQPLNTEAFF.